The 32 T cell receptor beta chains listed next were all sequenced from one sample in a study of shared clonotypes between healthy human individuals. CD45RO-negative, CCR7-selected cells formed the naive CD8 fraction, which excluded terminally differentiated effector memory CD45RA+ cells. Data came from immunoSEQ multiplex PCR; TCRdb stores just in-frame clones and leaves some out. The data show some 2.1 million clones, just under 95% seen once. The sample consisted of naive CD8+ T cells from PBMCs. The receptors were sampled from a man between 18 and 35 years old in good health. Some clones in this sample may be carry-over from other donors' samples.

The chain is built from TRBV28 and TRBJ2-5, with D possibly TRBD2 on 6 matching bases. Germline V gives CDR1 MDHEN, CDR2 SYDVKM. The CDR3 loop spans 14 amino acids. The V gene lost 6 bases and the J gene lost 6 bases, with 17 bases spanning the gap. The CDR3 sequence: CASSLPGTAQTQYF. The CDR3 DNA is TGTGCCAGCAGCCTCCCCGGGACTGCCCAGACCCAGTACTTC.

Comments on this clone: Other DNA sequences in this specimen translate into the identical CDR3. V usage is TRBV27 and J usage is TRBJ2-7; 9 bases agree with TRBD2. Germline V lookup: CDR1 MNHEY, CDR2 SMNVEV (reference sequence). The V gene end was trimmed by 3 bases and the J gene end by 0 bases; junction bases not matched to a gene: 6. The CDR3 extends over 16 amino acids. The CDR3 reads CASSFSSGRISYEQYF. The CDR3 DNA sequence: TGTGCCAGCAGTTTCTCGAGCGGGAGGATCTCCTACGAGCAGTACTTC.

CDR3: CASRYDSTIPTEAFF. Here the CDR3 DNA reads TGTGCCAGCAGGTATGATTCGACGATCCCCACTGAAGCTTTCTTT. The V and J genes are TRBV27 and TRBJ1-1; no clear D gene. The ends were cut back, 6 bases at V and 4 bases at J, with 18 bases in the middle. Germline V gene lookup returns CDR1 MNHEY and CDR2 SMNVEV (reference sequence). The length of the CDR3 is 15 residues.

The chain employs TRBV27 and TRBJ2-7; 8 bases are shared with TRBD1. The V gene's germline CDR1 is MNHEY and CDR2 SMNVEV (reference sequence). This CDR3 has 17 residues. V was pared by 0 bases and J by 1 base, with 8 bases of the junction left unmatched. The CDR3 loop reads CASSLSYPGGLSYEQYF. For the CDR3, the DNA is TGTGCCAGCAGTTTATCTTACCCAGGGGGCCTATCCTACGAGCAGTACTTC.

The chain has TRBV27 and TRBJ2-7; TRBD2 is a possible D gene (6 bases). CDR3 length: 15 residues. CDR1 MNHEY and CDR2 SMNVEV come from the germline V gene (reference sequence). V was cut by 8 bases and J by 4 bases, with 21 bases left in between. CDR3 in DNA: TGTGCCAGCGGGTCGGGTGCTAGCGCACGTTACGAGCAGTACTTC. It yields the protein CASGSGASARYEQYF.

This clone was seen only a few times. The V call is TRBV6-5, the J call TRBJ1-2; D gene unclear. Germline CDR1 reads MNHEY; CDR2 reads SVGAGI. With 6 bases removed from V and 4 bases from J, the gap between germline ends came to 18 bases. The CDR3 has 15 residues. DNA for the CDR3: TGTGCCAGCAGGACCATCACGAGTGCTTTCTATGGCTACACCTTC. It is translated as CASRTITSAFYGYTF.

This chain uses TRBV7-7 with TRBJ1-5; D is undetermined. This CDR3 has 13 residues. The V gene's germline CDR1 is SSHAT and CDR2 FNYEAQ (reference sequence). Trimming stripped 2 bases from V and 7 bases from J, with 9 bases between. The CDR3 sequence is CASSLSAGQPQHF. The CDR3 coding sequence is TGTGCCAGCAGCTTATCCGCGGGACAGCCCCAGCATTTT.

This rearrangement joins TRBV7-9 to TRBJ2-3, with D tentatively TRBD2 (5 bases). Trimming shortened V by 6 bases and J by 2 bases, and 15 bases separated the two germline ends. Germline-derived CDR1 and CDR2 are SEHNR and FQNEAQ (reference sequence). The CDR3 spans 15 residues. Written as DNA, the CDR3 is TGTGCCAGCAGTATACTAGAGGGCGTCACAGATACGCAGTATTTT. Protein sequence: CASSILEGVTDTQYF.

The rearrangement uses TRBV4-1 and TRBJ1-2; D unresolved. The CDR3 extends over 16 amino acids. Germline CDR1 MGHRA, CDR2 YSYEKL. V was clipped by 0 bases and J by 4 bases, with 15 bases between them. CDR3 amino acids: CASSQEESGRVYGYTF. The CDR3 DNA sequence: TGCGCCAGCAGCCAAGAAGAATCAGGACGGGTCTATGGCTACACCTTC.

The CDR3, as DNA: TGTGCCAGTAGTAGACCTCCACAACTAGCAGCTAATGAAAAACTGTTTTTT. This sequence encodes CASSRPPQLAANEKLFF. The rearrangement links TRBV19 to TRBJ1-4; no clear D. Trimming removed 4 bases from V and 3 bases from J, with 18 bases in between. Germline CDR1 and CDR2: LNHDA and SQIVND (reference sequence). The CDR3 has 17 residues.

In nucleotides, the CDR3 is TGCGCCAGCAGCCCCGGGGGTCAGCAGTACTTC. Translated, it gives CASSPGGQQYF. The chain combines TRBV4-1 with TRBJ2-7; maybe TRBD2 (6 bases). V gave up 4 bases and J gave up 8 bases, with 9 bases separating them. Germline values: CDR1 MGHRA, CDR2 YSYEKL. The CDR3 loop spans 11 amino acids.

The chain recombines TRBV15 with TRBJ2-7, with D tentatively TRBD2 (6 bases). Germline loops: CDR1 LNHNV, CDR2 YYDKDF (reference sequence). This CDR3 spans 16 amino acids. V gave up 6 bases and J gave up 2 bases, with 20 bases separating them. As DNA, the CDR3 is TGTGCCACCAGGCCCCTTGGGGGGAAAGAAGCCTACGAGCAGTACTTC. Its protein product is CATRPLGGKEAYEQYF.

This clone was found once. V gene TRBV11-2 combines with J gene TRBJ2-5; D is tentatively TRBD1 or TRBD2 (5 bases each). V was pared by 5 bases and J by 2 bases, with 12 bases between. The CDR3 consists of 14 residues. From germline, CDR1 is SGHAT and CDR2 FQNNGV. Here the CDR3 reads CASSHRDGQETQYF. The CDR3 region has the DNA TGTGCCAGCAGCCATAGGGACGGGCAAGAGACCCAGTACTTC.

The chain uses TRBV18 and TRBJ2-7; tentatively, D is TRBD1 (6 bases). Trimming pared 6 bases from V and 2 bases from J, leaving 20 bases between. This CDR3 contains 16 residues. CDR1 KGHSH and CDR2 LQKENI come from the germline V gene. The CDR3, as DNA: TGTGCCAGCTCCCCTATTGACAGGCTCTCCCCCTACGAGCAGTACTTC. As protein: CASSPIDRLSPYEQYF.

The J gene is TRBJ1-2, the V gene TRBV7-8; tentative D call: TRBD1 (5 bases). CDR1 and CDR2 from the germline V gene are SGHVS and FQNEAQ. The CDR3 covers 15 residues. V shed 7 bases and J shed 7 bases, with 22 bases lying between them. The CDR3 is CASNPNSGTGPGYTF. DNA for the CDR3: TGTGCCAGCAACCCTAACAGCGGGACGGGTCCTGGCTACACCTTC.

The chain is built from TRBV27 and TRBJ2-2, with unresolved D. V was clipped by 5 bases and J by 5 bases, with 15 bases between them. From germline, CDR1 is MNHEY and CDR2 SMNVEV (reference sequence). CDR3 length: 15 residues. The CDR3 DNA sequence: TGTGCCAGCAGTCCCCTCCGGGTACGGACCGGGGAGCTGTTTTTT. This translates into CASSPLRVRTGELFF.

V gene TRBV5-6 combines with J gene TRBJ1-1; 8 nucleotides align to TRBD1. The V and J ends lost 4 bases and 4 bases, in that order; junction bases with no gene match: 6. Germline-derived CDR1 and CDR2 are SGHDT and YYEEEE. The CDR3 extends over 14 amino acids. CDR3 loop: CASSTQTGGTEAFF. CDR3 nucleotides: TGTGCCAGCAGCACCCAAACAGGGGGCACTGAAGCTTTCTTT.

The chain is built from TRBV18 and TRBJ2-1; 13 nucleotides line up with TRBD2. Germline lookup yields CDR1 KGHSH and CDR2 LQKENI. V lost 1 base and J lost 8; bases outside the gene matches: 8. This CDR3 has 17 residues. CDR3 DNA sequence: TGTGCCAGCTCACCACGTGGGACTAGCGGGATTTCCCATGAGCAGTTCTTC. The encoded protein is CASSPRGTSGISHEQFF.

The chain carries TRBV5-4 and TRBJ2-1, with 10 nucleotides matching TRBD2. This CDR3 is built from 13 residues. With V trimmed by 4 bases and J by 10 bases, 5 bases remained unmatched. The germline CDR1 and CDR2 sequences are SGHNT and YYREEE (reference sequence). CDR3 nucleotides: TGTGCCAGCAGCCCGGGACTAGCGATGGAGCAGTTCTTC. Its translation is CASSPGLAMEQFF.

This clone was counted a single time. The chain has TRBV11-2 and TRBJ2-5; TRBD1 aligns across 7 bases. The V gene end was trimmed by 5 bases and the J gene end by 2 bases; junction bases not matched to a gene: 5. Germline-derived CDR1 and CDR2 are SGHAT and FQNNGV. There are 14 residues in the CDR3. The CDR3, as DNA: TGTGCCAGCAGCCACCGGGACAGACAAGAGACCCAGTACTTC. Protein: CASSHRDRQETQYF. Looking up the rest from reference TRBV11-2 and TRBJ2-5 gives the full variable domain: EAGVAQSPRYKIIEKRQSVAFWCNPISGHATLYWYQQILGQGPKLLIQFQNNGVVDDSQLPKDRFSAERLKGVDSTLKIQPAKLEDSAVYLCASSHRDRQETQYFGPGTRLLVL.

This chain connects TRBV2 to TRBJ2-1; D tentatively reads TRBD1 or TRBD2 (5 bases each). CDR3 length: 15 residues. V lost 7 bases and J 0 bases, leaving 13 bases between the germline ends. Germline lookup yields CDR1 SNHLY and CDR2 FYNNEI. The CDR3: CASTWTGTSYNEQFF. The CDR3 nucleotides are TGTGCCAGCACTTGGACGGGGACCTCCTACAATGAGCAGTTCTTC. Complete variable domain (other parts from reference TRBV2 and TRBJ2-1): EPEVTQTPSHQVTQMGQEVILRCVPISNHLYFYWYRQILGQKVEFLVSFYNNEISEKSEIFDDQFSVERPDGSNFTLKIRSTKLEDSAMYFCASTWTGTSYNEQFFGPGTRLTVL.

The chain uses TRBV2 and TRBJ2-7; D gene ambiguous. V dropped 3 bases and J dropped 2 bases, with 11 bases sitting between them. The germline gives CDR1 SNHLY, CDR2 FYNNEI. This CDR3 contains 14 residues. The CDR3 region has the DNA TGTGCCAGCAGTGATACACGGTTAACCTACGAGCAGTACTTC. Amino acids: CASSDTRLTYEQYF.

J is TRBJ1-2 and V is TRBV6-1; D unclear. The CDR3 spans 12 residues. Trimming shortened V by 6 bases and J by 4 bases, and 9 bases separated the two germline ends. The germline gives CDR1 MNHNS, CDR2 SASEGT. CDR3: CASRDNLYGYTF. The CDR3 DNA is TGTGCCAGCAGAGACAACCTCTATGGCTACACCTTC.

The chain is built from TRBV14 and TRBJ1-2; the match to TRBD1 covers 7 bases. The ends lost 0 bases at V and 5 bases at J; junction bases unmatched: 9. Germline V CDR1 and CDR2: SGHDN, FVKESK. The CDR3 loop spans 16 amino acids. The chain's CDR3 is CASSQEDRTIGYGYTF. The DNA of the CDR3 is TGTGCCAGCAGCCAAGAGGACAGGACAATAGGTTATGGCTACACCTTC.

J is TRBJ1-2 and V is TRBV19; D not certain. Germline CDR1 is LNHDA and CDR2 is SQIVND (reference sequence). Trimming stripped 3 bases from V and 3 bases from J, with 11 bases between. The CDR3 sequence is 14 residues long. In DNA form, the CDR3 reads TGTGCCAGTAGTATTGCCGGGGTAGACTATGGCTACACCTTC. It translates to CASSIAGVDYGYTF.

CDR3 nucleotides: TGTGCCGCGGGACAGGGGAACACTGAAGCTTTCTTT. As protein: CAAGQGNTEAFF. The rearrangement uses TRBV5-4 and TRBJ1-1, with TRBD1 identical over 9 bases. The CDR3 covers 12 residues. Germline trimming cut 10 bases from V and 1 base from J; bases unmatched to any gene: 2. Germline V gene data show CDR1 as SGHNT and CDR2 as YYREEE (reference sequence).

Notes on this clone: The same CDR3 arises from other DNA sequences in this sample as well. The V gene is TRBV5-1, the J gene TRBJ2-1; D is unresolved. V lost 1 base to trimming and J lost 1 base, with 6 bases between them. Germline V CDR1 and CDR2: SGHRS, YFSETQ. CDR3 length: 14 amino acids. This CDR3 is CASSLSGSYNEQFF. The CDR3 DNA reads as TGCGCCAGCAGCTTGTCCGGTTCCTACAATGAGCAGTTCTTC.

The V and J genes are TRBV28 and TRBJ1-5; perhaps TRBD1 as D (5 bases). Germline-derived CDR1 and CDR2 are MDHEN and SYDVKM. With 8 bases removed from V and 6 bases from J, the gap between germline ends came to 17 bases. The CDR3 extends over 14 amino acids. CDR3 coding DNA: TGTGCCAGCCTCGGATGGGGGGAGGGTCAGCCCCAGCATTTT. Translated, it gives CASLGWGEGQPQHF.

CDR3 in amino acids: CASSQVSGVGYNEQFF. CDR3 DNA: TGCGCCAGCAGCCAAGTATCGGGAGTAGGCTACAATGAGCAGTTCTTC. The chain combines TRBV4-1 with TRBJ2-1; possibly TRBD2 for D (6 bases). Germline V gene sequence: CDR1 MGHRA, CDR2 YSYEKL. The CDR3 loop spans 16 amino acids. Trimming took off 1 base at V and 3 bases at J, with 13 bases between the two ends.

The chain employs TRBV4-1 and TRBJ2-1; D is uncertain. CDR1 MGHRA and CDR2 YSYEKL come from the germline V gene. The CDR3 totals 13 residues. Trimming removed 0 bases from V and 12 bases from J, with 12 bases in between. CDR3 DNA: TGCGCCAGCAGCCAAGATAGGTACTTTGGGCAGTTCTTC. Its protein is CASSQDRYFGQFF.

The chain recombines TRBV28 with TRBJ1-3; TRBD1 matches 10 bases. Looked up from germline, CDR1 is MDHEN and CDR2 is SYDVKM. Trimming removed 4 bases from V and 4 bases from J; junction bases left unmatched: 13. CDR3 length equals 18 residues. The CDR3 is CASSSRHIDRGLGNTIYF. CDR3 nucleotide sequence: TGTGCCAGCAGTTCCCGTCACATCGACAGGGGGCTAGGAAACACCATATATTTT.

About this clone itself: The germline gene is not matched at one end of the junction; a read error may be the cause. V is TRBV7-2 and J is TRBJ2-7; tentative D call: TRBD1 (6 bases). The CDR3 totals 15 residues. Germline V gene sequence: CDR1 SGHTA, CDR2 FQGNSA. This CDR3 is CASSLAPLRGYEQYF. CDR3 nucleotide sequence: TGTGCCAGCAGCCTAGCCCCACTTAGGGGGTACGAGCAGTACTTC.